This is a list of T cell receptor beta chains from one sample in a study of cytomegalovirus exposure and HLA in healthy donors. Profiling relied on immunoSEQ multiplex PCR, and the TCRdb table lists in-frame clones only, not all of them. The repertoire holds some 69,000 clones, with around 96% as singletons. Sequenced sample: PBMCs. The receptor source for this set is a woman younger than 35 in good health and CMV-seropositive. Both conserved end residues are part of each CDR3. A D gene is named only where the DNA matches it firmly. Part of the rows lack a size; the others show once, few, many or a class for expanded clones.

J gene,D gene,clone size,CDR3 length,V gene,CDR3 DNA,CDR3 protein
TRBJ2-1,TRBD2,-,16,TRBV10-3,TGTGCCATCAGGGATAGCGGGAGGGCCGCCTACAATGAGCAGTTCTTC,CAIRDSGRAAYNEQFF
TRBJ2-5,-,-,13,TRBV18,TGTGCCAGCTCACGCCAGACAGGAGAGACCCAGTACTTC,CASSRQTGETQYF
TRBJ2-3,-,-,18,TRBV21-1,TGTGCCAGCAGATGGTGTTGGCTAGCGGGAGGGAGGGCAGATACGCAGTATTTT,CASRWCWLAGGRADTQYF
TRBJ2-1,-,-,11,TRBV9,TGTGCCAGCAGCGCCCAGGGGGAGCAGTTCTTC,CASSAQGEQFF
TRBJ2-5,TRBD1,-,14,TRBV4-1,TGCGCCAGCAGCCAAGTAGGGGGCCGGGAGACCCAGTACTTC,CASSQVGGRETQYF
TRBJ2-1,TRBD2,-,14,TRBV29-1,TGCAGCGTTGGGGGGACTAGCGGTTACAATGAGCAGTTCTTC,CSVGGTSGYNEQFF
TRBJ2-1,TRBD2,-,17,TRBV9,TGTGCCAGCAGCGTAGCTCTCGGGACTAGCGGGAAGCATGAGCAGTTCTTC,CASSVALGTSGKHEQFF
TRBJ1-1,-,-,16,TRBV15,TGTGCCACCAGCAGAGGAGGAAGGGGAGGAAACACTGAAGCTTTCTTT,CATSRGGRGGNTEAFF
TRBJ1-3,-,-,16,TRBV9,TGTGCCAGCAGCGCCCTGGACAGCCACTCTGGAAACACCATATATTTT,CASSALDSHSGNTIYF
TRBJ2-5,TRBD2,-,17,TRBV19,TGTGCCAGTAGTACCCCCACTAGCGGGAGGGTAGGAGAGACCCAGTACTTC,CASSTPTSGRVGETQYF
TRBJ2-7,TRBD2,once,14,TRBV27,TGTGCCAGCAGTTTTGCTAGCGGGAGTGACGAGCAGTACTTC,CASSFASGSDEQYF
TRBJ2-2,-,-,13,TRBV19,TGTGCCAGTACGGTGAGAGGCCCCGGGGAGCTGTTTTTT,CASTVRGPGELFF
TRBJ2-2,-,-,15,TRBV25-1,-,CASSEAGQFFGELFF
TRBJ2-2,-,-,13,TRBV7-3,TGTGCCAGCAGCTTGAGCTTCCCCGGGGAGCTGTTTTTT,CASSLSFPGELFF
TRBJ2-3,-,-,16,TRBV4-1,TGCGCCAGCAGCCAAAGGGAGGTGACGGGCACAGATACGCAGTATTTT,CASSQREVTGTDTQYF
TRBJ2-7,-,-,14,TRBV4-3,TGCGCCAGCAGCCAAGCCCTAGGCTCCTACGAGCAGTACTTC,CASSQALGSYEQYF
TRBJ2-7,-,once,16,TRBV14,TGTGCCAGCAGCCAAGATCCCCACTACCTTTCCTACGAGCAGTACTTC,CASSQDPHYLSYEQYF
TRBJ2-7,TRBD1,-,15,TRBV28,TGTGCCAGCAGTTCAAACACGGGACAGACCTACGAGCAGTACTTC,CASSSNTGQTYEQYF
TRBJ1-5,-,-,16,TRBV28,TGTGCCAGCAGTTCCAAGCGGGGGAGAACCAATCAGCCCCAGCATTTT,CASSSKRGRTNQPQHF
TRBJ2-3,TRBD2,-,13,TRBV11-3,TGTGCCAGCAGCTACGGGACTACCGATACGCAGTATTTT,CASSYGTTDTQYF
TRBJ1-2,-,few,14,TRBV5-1,TGCGCCAGCAGCTTGGGACTCCTTAACTATGGCTACACCTTC,CASSLGLLNYGYTF
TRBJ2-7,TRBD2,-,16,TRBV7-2,TGTGCCAGCAGCCCCGTCCTCCGGACTAGCGGGGCTGAGCAGTACTTC,CASSPVLRTSGAEQYF
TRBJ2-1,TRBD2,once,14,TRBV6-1,TGTGCCAGTCGTCTAGCGGGAATTTACAATGAGCAGTTCTTC,CASRLAGIYNEQFF
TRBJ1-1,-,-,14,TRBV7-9,TGTGCCAGCAGCGATACAGGGAAGAACACTGAAGCTTTCTTT,CASSDTGKNTEAFF
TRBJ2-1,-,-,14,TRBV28,TGTGCCAGCAGTTTAACCTACCAGGGAGGTGAGCAGTTCTTC,CASSLTYQGGEQFF
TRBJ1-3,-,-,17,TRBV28,TGTGCCAGCAGTCTAATCCCCGACTGGAGCTCTGGAAACACCATATATTTT,CASSLIPDWSSGNTIYF
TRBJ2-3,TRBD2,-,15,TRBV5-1,TGCGCCAGCAGCGAAACTAGCGGGAGGGGAGATACGCAGTATTTT,CASSETSGRGDTQYF
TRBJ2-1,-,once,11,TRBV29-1,TGCAGCCCGTCGTCGGGTGATGAGCAGTTCTTC,CSPSSGDEQFF
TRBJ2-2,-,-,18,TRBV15,TGTGCCACCAGCAGAGATAGGACTGGACGCACGAACACCGGGGAGCTGTTTTTT,CATSRDRTGRTNTGELFF
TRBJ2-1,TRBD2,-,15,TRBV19,TGTGCCAGTAATAAAAGACTAGCGGGAGACAATGAGCAGTTCTTC,CASNKRLAGDNEQFF
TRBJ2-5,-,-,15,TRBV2,TGTGCCAGCAGGAGTACTGACAGGCGCCAAGAGACCCAGTACTTC,CASRSTDRRQETQYF
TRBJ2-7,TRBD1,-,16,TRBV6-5,TGTGCCAGCAGTTACTCGAAAACAGGGGTGGGCTACGAGCAGTACTTC,CASSYSKTGVGYEQYF
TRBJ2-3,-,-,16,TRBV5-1,TGCGCCAGCAGCTTGGCTCGGGGGTCTAGCACAGATACGCAGTATTTT,CASSLARGSSTDTQYF
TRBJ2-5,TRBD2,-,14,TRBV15,TGTGCCACCCAGCGGGGGGAGGGTACGGAGACCCAGTACTTC,CATQRGEGTETQYF
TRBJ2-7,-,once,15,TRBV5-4,TGTGCCAGCAGCTTGGGGCTAGCGTCTTCCTACGAGCAGTACTTC,CASSLGLASSYEQYF
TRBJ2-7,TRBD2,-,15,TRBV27,TGTGCCAGCAGTTTATCCGCGGGGGGTACCTACGAGCAGTACTTC,CASSLSAGGTYEQYF
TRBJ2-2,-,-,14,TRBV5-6,TGTGCCAGCAGCTTTGTAGGGGGAGCCGGGGAGCTGTTTTTT,CASSFVGGAGELFF
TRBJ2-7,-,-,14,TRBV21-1,TGTGCCAGCAGCAAAGGCCCCTCGGGGTACGAGCAGTACTTC,CASSKGPSGYEQYF
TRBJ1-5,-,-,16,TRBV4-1,TGCGCCAGCAGCCAAGGGAGGCCAGGTAGCAATCAGCCCCAGCATTTT,CASSQGRPGSNQPQHF
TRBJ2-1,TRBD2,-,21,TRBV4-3,TGCGCCAGCAGCCAGGGGAGAACGAGGGCTAGCGGATATAGCTCCTACAATGAGCAGTTCTTC,CASSQGRTRASGYSSYNEQFF
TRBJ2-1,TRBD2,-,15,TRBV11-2,TGTGCCAGCAGCGACGGGACTAGCGTAATCAATGAGCAGTTCTTC,CASSDGTSVINEQFF
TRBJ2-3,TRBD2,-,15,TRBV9,TGTGCCAGCAGCATACTAGCGGCGGGCACAGATACGCAGTATTTT,CASSILAAGTDTQYF
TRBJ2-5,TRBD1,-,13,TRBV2,TGTGCCAGCAAGGACAGGTACCAAGAGACCCAGTACTTC,CASKDRYQETQYF
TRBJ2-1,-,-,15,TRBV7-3,TGTGCCAGCAGCTCGAAAACCGGGACCTACAATGAGCAGTTCTTC,CASSSKTGTYNEQFF
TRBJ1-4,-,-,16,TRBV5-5,TGTGCCAGCAGCCGGTCGGGGAGCGGAACTAATGAAAAACTGTTTTTT,CASSRSGSGTNEKLFF
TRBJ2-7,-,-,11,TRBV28,TGTGCCAGCAGTTTCTCTTACGAGCAGTACTTC,CASSFSYEQYF
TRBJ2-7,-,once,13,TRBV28,TGTGCCAGCAGTTTAGTTGGCAGTTACGAGCAGTACTTC,CASSLVGSYEQYF
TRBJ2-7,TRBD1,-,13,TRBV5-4,TGTGCCAGCAACTCCCAGGGGGCAAGGGAGCAGTACTTC,CASNSQGAREQYF